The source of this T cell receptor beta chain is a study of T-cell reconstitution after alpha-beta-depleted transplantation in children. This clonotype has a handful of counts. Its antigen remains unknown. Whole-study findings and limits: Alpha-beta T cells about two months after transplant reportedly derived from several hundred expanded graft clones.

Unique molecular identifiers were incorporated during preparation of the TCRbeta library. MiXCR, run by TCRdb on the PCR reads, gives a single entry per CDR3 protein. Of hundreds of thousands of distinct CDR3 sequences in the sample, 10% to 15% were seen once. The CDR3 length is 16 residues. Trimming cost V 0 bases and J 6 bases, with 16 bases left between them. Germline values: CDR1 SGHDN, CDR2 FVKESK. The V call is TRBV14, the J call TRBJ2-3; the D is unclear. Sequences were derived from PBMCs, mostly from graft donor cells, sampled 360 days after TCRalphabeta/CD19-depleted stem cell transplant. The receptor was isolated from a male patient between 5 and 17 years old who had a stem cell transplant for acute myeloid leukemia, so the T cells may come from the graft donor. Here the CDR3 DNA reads TGTGCCAGCAGCCAAGACTCTCCCCTCCATGGGGATACGCAGTATTTT. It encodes CASSQDSPLHGDTQYF.